This T cell receptor (beta chain) was identified during a study of cytomegalovirus exposure and HLA in healthy donors. Study results and caveats: Listed as cytomegalovirus-associated were 150 or so TCR beta chains. Later genetic work tied a missense DCLRE1C variant to beta-chain V and J trimming.

Germline V lookup: CDR1 MNHEY, CDR2 SMNVEV (reference sequence). The CDR3 runs 14 residues. V was cut by 5 bases and J by 11 bases, with 21 bases left in between. On this clone: What it binds is unknown.

PCR was performed using 60 Vbeta and 13 Jbeta primers. In the original analysis: Unique TCR beta chains numbered roughly 80 million in a later analysis, with around 10 million shared. Clones were sequenced by immunoSEQ multiplex PCR, and TCRdb holds only the in-frame ones, with some missing. The V and J calls and clone size are taken from that table; D and trimming were inferred from the DNA. The repertoire includes around 130,000 clones, about 84% of them detected once, and about 1.2% sits in the top ten. Sample: PBMCs. The TCR sequence derives from a boy younger than 18 in good health and CMV-seronegative. The gene calls are TRBV27 and TRBJ1-1; D is undetermined. The CDR3 sequence is CASSPLPLGSGAFF. In nucleotides, the CDR3 is TGTGCCAGCAGTCCACTCCCGTTGGGGAGCGGGGCTTTCTTT.